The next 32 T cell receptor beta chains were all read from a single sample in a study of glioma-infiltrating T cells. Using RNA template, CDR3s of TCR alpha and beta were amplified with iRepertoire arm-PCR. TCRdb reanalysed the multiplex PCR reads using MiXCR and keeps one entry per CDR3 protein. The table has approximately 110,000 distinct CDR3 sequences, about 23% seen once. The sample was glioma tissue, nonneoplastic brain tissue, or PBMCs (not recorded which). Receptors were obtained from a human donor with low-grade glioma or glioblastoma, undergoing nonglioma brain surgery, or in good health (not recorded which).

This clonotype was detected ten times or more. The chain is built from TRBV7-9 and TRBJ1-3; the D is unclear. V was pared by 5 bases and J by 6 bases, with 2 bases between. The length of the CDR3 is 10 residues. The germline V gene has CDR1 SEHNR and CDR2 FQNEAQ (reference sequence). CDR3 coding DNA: TGTGCCAGCAGCGAAAACACCATATATTTT. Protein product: CASSENTIYF. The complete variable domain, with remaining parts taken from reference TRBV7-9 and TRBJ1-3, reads DTGVSQNPRHKITKRGQNVTFRCDPISEHNRLYWYRQTLGQGPEFLTYFQNEAQLEKSRLLSDRFSAERPKGSFSTLEIQRTEQGDSAMYLCASSENTIYFGEGSWLTVV.

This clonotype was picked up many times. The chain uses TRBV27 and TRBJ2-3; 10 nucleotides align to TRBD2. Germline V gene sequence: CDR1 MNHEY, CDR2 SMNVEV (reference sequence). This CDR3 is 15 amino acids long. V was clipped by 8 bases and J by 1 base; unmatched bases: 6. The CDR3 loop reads CASLKAGGGTDTQYF. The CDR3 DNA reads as TGTGCCAGCCTTAAAGCGGGAGGGGGCACAGATACGCAGTATTTT.

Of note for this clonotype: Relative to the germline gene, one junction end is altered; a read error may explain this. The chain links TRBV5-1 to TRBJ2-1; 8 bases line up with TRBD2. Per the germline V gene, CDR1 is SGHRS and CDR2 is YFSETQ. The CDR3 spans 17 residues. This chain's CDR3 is CASSRGLAGNSHNEQFF. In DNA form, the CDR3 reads TGCGCCAGCAGCCGGGGGTTAGCGGGAAACTCCCACAATGAGCAGTTCTTC.

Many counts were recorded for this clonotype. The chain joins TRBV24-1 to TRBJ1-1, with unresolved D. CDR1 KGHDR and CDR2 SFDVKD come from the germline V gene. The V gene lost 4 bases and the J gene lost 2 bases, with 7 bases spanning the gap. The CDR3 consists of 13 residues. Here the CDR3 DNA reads TGTGCCACCAGTGAAAACAGCAACACTGAAGCTTTCTTT. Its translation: CATSENSNTEAFF.

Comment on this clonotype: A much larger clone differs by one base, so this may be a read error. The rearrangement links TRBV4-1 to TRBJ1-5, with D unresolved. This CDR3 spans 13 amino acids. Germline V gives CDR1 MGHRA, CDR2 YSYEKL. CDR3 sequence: CTSSQDGQGAQHF. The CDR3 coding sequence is TGCACCAGCAGCCAAGATGGGCAAGGAGCCCAGCATTTT.

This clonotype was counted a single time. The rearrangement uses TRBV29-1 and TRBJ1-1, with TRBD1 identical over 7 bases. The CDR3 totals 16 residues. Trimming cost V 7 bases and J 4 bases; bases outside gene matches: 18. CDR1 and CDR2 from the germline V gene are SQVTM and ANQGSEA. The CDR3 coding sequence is TGCAGCGGGAAGACAGGGATGGCAAGTATGGGCACTGAAGCTTTCTTT. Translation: CSGKTGMASMGTEAFF.

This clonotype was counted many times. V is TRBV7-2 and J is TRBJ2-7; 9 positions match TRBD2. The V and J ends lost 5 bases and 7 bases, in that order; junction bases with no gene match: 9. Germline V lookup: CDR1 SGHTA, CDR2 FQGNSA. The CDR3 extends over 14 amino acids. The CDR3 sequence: CASSVSAGGDEQYF. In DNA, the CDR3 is TGTGCCAGCAGCGTTTCGGCGGGAGGGGATGAGCAGTACTTC. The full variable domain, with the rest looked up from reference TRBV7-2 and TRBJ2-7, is GAGVSQSPSNKVTEKGKDVELRCDPISGHTALYWYRQSLGQGLEFLIYFQGNSAPDKSGLPSDRFSAERTGGSVSTLTIQRTQQEDSAVYLCASSVSAGGDEQYFGPGTRLTVT.

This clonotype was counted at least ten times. The CDR3 protein is CASSLGGRSPNEQFF. Written as DNA, the CDR3 is TGCGCCAGCAGCTTGGGAGGGAGAAGTCCCAATGAGCAGTTCTTC. The chain is built from TRBV5-1 and TRBJ2-1, with D maybe TRBD2 (5 bases). The CDR3 extends over 15 amino acids. Germline V CDR1 and CDR2: SGHRS, YFSETQ. V shed 0 bases and J shed 6 bases, with 13 bases lying between them.

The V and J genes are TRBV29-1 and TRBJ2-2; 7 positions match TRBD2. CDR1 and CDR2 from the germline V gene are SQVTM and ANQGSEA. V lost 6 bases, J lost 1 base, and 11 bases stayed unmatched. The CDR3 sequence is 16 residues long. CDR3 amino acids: CSVLGIAGWNTGELFF. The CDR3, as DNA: TGCAGCGTCCTCGGGATAGCGGGTTGGAACACCGGGGAGCTGTTTTTT.

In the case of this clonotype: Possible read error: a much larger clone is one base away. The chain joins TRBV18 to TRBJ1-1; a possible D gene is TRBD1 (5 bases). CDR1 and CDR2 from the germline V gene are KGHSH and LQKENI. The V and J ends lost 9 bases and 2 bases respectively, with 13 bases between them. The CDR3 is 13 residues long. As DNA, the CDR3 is TGTGCCAGGTCTGGCAGGGTTAACACTGAAGCTTTCTTT. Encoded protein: CARSGRVNTEAFF.

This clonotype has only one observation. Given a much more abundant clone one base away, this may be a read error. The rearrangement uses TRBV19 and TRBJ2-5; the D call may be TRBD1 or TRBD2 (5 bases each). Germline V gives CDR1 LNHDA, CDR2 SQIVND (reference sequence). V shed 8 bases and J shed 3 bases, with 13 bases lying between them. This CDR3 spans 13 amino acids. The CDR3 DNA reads TGTGCCAGTGGTCAAGGGACCGAAGAGACCCAGTACTTC. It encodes CASGQGTEETQYF.

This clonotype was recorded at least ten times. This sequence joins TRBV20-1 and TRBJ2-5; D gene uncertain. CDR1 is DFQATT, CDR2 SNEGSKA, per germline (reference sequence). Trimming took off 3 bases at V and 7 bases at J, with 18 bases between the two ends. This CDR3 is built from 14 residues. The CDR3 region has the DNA TGCAGTGCTAGTCCCCCCGAGGATTGGGGGACCCAGTACTTC. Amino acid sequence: CSASPPEDWGTQYF.

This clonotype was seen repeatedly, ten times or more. The CDR3 loop reads CASISKGLGFF. In DNA form, the CDR3 reads TGTGCCAGTATCTCCAAGGGACTAGGATTCTTC. J is TRBJ2-1 and V is TRBV19; TRBD2 agrees at 8 bases. This CDR3 has 11 amino acids. Germline-derived CDR1 and CDR2 are LNHDA and SQIVND (reference sequence). The J segment lost 16 bases and the V segment lost 7 bases, leaving 9 bases of the junction unmatched.

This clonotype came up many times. DNA of the CDR3: TGTGCCAGCAGTCTCCGGACCCCTGAGGGCGATACGCAGTATTTT. Amino acid sequence: CASSLRTPEGDTQYF. This chain joins TRBV28 and TRBJ2-3, with D possibly TRBD2 on 5 matching bases. From germline, CDR1 is MDHEN and CDR2 SYDVKM. The CDR3 runs to 15 residues. V lost 5 bases, J lost 6 bases, and 18 bases lay in between.

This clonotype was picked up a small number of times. The CDR3 spells CASSLMGLSHNEQFF. In DNA, the CDR3 is TGTGCCAGTAGCCTTATGGGACTCTCTCACAATGAGCAGTTCTTC. The V call is TRBV19, the J call TRBJ2-1, with a weak D call TRBD2 (6 bases). The CDR3 extends over 15 amino acids. The V gene lost 6 bases and the J gene lost 5 bases, with 17 bases spanning the gap. Germline CDR1 is LNHDA and CDR2 is SQIVND (reference sequence).

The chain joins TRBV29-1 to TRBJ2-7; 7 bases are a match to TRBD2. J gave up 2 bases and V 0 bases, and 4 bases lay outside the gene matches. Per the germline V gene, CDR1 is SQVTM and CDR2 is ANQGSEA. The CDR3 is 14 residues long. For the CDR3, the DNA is TGCAGCGTTGAAGAGCGGGAGTTCCCCTACGAGCAGTACTTC. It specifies CSVEEREFPYEQYF.

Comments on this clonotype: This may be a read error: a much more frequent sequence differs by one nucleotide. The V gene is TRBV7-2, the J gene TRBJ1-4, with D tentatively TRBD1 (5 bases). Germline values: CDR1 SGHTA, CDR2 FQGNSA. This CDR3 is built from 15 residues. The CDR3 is CASSPYRRNNEKMFF. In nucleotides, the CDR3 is TGTGCCAGCAGCCCCTACAGGAGAAATAATGAAAAAATGTTTTTT.

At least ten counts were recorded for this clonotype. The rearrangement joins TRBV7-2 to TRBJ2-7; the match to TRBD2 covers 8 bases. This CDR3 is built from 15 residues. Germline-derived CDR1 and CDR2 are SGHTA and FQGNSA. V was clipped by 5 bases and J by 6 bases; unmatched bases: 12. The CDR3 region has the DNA TGTGCCAGCAGCCCGAGGCCGGGACTAGTGATCGAGCAGTACTTC. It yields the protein CASSPRPGLVIEQYF.

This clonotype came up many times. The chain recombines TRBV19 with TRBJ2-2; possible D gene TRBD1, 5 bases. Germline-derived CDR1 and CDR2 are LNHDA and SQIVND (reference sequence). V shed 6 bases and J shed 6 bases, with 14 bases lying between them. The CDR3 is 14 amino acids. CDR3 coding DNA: TGTGCCAGTAGGACCCCAGGGTTAGCCGGGGAGCTGTTTTTT. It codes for CASRTPGLAGELFF.

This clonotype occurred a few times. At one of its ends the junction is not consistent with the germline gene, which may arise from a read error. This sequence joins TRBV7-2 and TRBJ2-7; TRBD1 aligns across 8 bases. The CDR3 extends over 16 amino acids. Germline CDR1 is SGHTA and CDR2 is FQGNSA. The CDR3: CASRLEIMGQVYEQYF. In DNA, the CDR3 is TGTGCCAGCCGCTTAGAGATCATGGGACAGGTCTACGAGCAGTACTTC.

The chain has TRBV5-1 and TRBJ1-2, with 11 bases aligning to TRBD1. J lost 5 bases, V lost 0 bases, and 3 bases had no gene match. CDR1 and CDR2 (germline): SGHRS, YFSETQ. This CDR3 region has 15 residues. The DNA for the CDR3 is TGCGCCAGCAGCTTGGCAAGGGACAGGGGGTATGGCTACACCTTC. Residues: CASSLARDRGYGYTF.

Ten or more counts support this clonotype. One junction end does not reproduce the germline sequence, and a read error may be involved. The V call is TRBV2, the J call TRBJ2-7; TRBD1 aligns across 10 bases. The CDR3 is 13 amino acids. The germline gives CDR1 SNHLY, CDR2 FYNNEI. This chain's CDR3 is CASIKDRGYEKYF. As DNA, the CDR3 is TGTGCCAGCATAAAGGACAGGGGGTACGAGAAGTACTTC.

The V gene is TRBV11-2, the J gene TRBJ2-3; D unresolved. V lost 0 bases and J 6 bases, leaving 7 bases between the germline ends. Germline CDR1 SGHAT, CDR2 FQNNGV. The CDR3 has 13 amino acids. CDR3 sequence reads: CASSLDRADTQYF. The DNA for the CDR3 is TGTGCCAGCAGCTTAGACCGAGCGGATACGCAGTATTTT.

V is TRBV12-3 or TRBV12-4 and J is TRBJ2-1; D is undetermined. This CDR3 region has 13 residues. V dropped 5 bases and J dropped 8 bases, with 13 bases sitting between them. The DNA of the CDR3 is TGTGCCAGCAGTGCGAACTTGTCCCATGAGCAGTTCTTC. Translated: CASSANLSHEQFF.

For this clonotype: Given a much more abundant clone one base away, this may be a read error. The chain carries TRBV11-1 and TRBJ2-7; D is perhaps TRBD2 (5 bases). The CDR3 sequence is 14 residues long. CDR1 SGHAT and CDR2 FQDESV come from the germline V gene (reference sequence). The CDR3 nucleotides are TGTTCCAGCCGCGCCACCTATAGCGACCACGAGCAGTACTTC. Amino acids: CSSRATYSDHEQYF.

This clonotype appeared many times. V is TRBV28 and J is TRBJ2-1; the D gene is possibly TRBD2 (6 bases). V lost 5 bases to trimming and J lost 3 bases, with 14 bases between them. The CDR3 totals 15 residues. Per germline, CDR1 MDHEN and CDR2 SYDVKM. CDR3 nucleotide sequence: TGTGCCAGCAGTCTACGACTAGGAGTCTACAATGAGCAGTTCTTC. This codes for CASSLRLGVYNEQFF.

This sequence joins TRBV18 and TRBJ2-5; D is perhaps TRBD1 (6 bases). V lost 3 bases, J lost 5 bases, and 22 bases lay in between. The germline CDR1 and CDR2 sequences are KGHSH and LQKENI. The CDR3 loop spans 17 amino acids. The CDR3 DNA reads TGTGCCAGCTCACCGCAAATGCCGGCACCAAGGGGGGAGACCCAGTACTTC. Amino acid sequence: CASSPQMPAPRGETQYF.

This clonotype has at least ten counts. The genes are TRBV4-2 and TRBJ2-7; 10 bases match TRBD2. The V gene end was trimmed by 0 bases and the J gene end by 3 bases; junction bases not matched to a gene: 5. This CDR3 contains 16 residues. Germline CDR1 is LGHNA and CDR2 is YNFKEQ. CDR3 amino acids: CASSQERTSGLYEQYF. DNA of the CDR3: TGTGCCAGCAGCCAAGAACGGACTAGCGGTCTCTACGAGCAGTACTTC.

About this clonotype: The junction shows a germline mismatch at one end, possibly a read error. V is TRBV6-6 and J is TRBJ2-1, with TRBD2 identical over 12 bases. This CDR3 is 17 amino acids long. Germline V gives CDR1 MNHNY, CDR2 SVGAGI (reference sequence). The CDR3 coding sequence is TGTGCCAGAAGTGGTTGGACTAGCGGGGAGACATACAATGAGCAGCTCTTC. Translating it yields CARSGWTSGETYNEQLF.

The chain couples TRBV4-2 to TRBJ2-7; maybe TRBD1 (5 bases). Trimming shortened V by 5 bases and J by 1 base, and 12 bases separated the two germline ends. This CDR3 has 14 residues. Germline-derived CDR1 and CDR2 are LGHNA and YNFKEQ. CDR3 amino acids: CASSLFRASYEQYF. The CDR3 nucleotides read TGTGCCAGCAGCTTGTTCAGGGCTTCCTACGAGCAGTACTTC.

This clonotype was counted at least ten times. The CDR3 region is CASSIDQTEAFF. The CDR3 DNA reads TGTGCCAGTAGTATAGATCAAACTGAAGCTTTCTTT. The chain is built from TRBV19 and TRBJ1-1, with no clear D. Germline lookup yields CDR1 LNHDA and CDR2 SQIVND (reference sequence). The V gene lost 0 bases and the J gene lost 5 bases, with 4 bases spanning the gap. There are 12 residues in the CDR3.

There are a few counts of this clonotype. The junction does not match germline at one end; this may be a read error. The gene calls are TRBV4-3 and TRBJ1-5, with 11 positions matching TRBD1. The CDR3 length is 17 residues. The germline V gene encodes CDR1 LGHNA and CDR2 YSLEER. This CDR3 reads CASSRDRGSSSNQPKHF. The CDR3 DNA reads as TGCGCCAGCAGCCGGGACAGGGGGTCGTCTAGCAATCAGCCCAAGCATTTT.